These 22 T cell receptor beta chains share one sample of origin, sequenced in a study of T cell responses to AZD1222 COVID-19 vaccine (TCRdb year 2021). The time point label, as the study defines it: about 28 days (+/-7) after the second vaccine dose. Library construction relied on the immunoSEQ multiplex PCR assay. TCRdb provides this immuneACCESS table in a form limited to in-frame rearrangements. Some clones are lacking; in checked studies, under half of them reflect an unresolved V gene, and why the rest are absent is not known. The sample table records about 110,000 clones; approximately 90% of these occur just once. The ten largest clones add up to roughly 15% of the sample. The sample was peripheral blood, taken 28 days after the second AZD1222 dose. These receptors all stem from an adult who received the AZD1222 COVID-19 vaccine.

The V and J genes are TRBV7-8 and TRBJ1-1, with 8 nucleotides matching TRBD1. The CDR3 sequence is 15 residues long. The V gene end was trimmed by 5 bases and the J gene end by 7 bases; junction bases not matched to a gene: 12. The germline gives CDR1 SGHVS, CDR2 FQNEAQ. Here the CDR3 reads CASSQLGTGIGEAFF. CDR3 DNA sequence: TGTGCCAGCAGCCAACTAGGGACAGGTATTGGTGAAGCTTTCTTT. Using reference TRBV7-8 and TRBJ1-1 for the parts outside the CDR3, the full variable domain is GAGVSQSPRYKVAKRGQDVALRCDPISGHVSLFWYQQALGQGPEFLTYFQNEAQLDKSGLPSDRFFAERPEGSVSTLKIQRTQQEDSAVYLCASSQLGTGIGEAFFGQGTRLTVV.

In regard to this clone: Other DNA sequences in the sample encode the same CDR3. The rearrangement links TRBV9 to TRBJ2-5; D gene uncertain. V lost 0 bases, J lost 2 bases, and 5 bases lay in between. From germline, CDR1 is SGDLS and CDR2 YYNGEE. The CDR3 extends over 13 amino acids. CDR3 sequence (DNA): TGTGCCAGCAGCGTAGGACAACAAGAGACCCAGTACTTC. Encoded protein: CASSVGQQETQYF.

This rearrangement joins TRBV12-3 or TRBV12-4 to TRBJ1-5, with 7 bases that match TRBD1. There are 13 residues in the CDR3. The trim removed 6 bases at V and 6 bases at J, leaving 5 bases unmatched. DNA of the CDR3: TGTGCCAGCAGCTATGACAGGGCTCAGCCCCAGCATTTT. Translated, it gives CASSYDRAQPQHF.

This chain connects TRBV28 to TRBJ2-2, with 13 bases matching TRBD2. The CDR3 runs 15 residues. Trimming took 9 bases from V and 0 from J; bases not matched to a gene: 1. Germline V gene data show CDR1 as MDHEN and CDR2 as SYDVKM. CDR3 DNA: TGTGCCAGTGGGACTAGCGGGACGAACACCGGGGAGCTGTTTTTT. This translates into CASGTSGTNTGELFF.

This chain uses TRBV27 with TRBJ2-7; the D gene could be TRBD1 or TRBD2 (5 bases each). V shed 5 bases and J shed 5 bases, with 10 bases lying between them. The CDR3 is 12 amino acids. CDR1 and CDR2 from the germline V gene are MNHEY and SMNVEV (reference sequence). The chain's CDR3 is CASSLLGDEQYF. In DNA, the CDR3 is TGTGCCAGCAGTCTTCTGGGGGACGAGCAGTACTTC.

There are a few counts of this clone. The rearrangement uses TRBV29-1 and TRBJ1-5; no clear D. The ends were cut back, 4 bases at V and 0 bases at J, with 13 bases in the middle. This CDR3 comprises 15 residues. Germline assignment: CDR1 SQVTM and CDR2 ANQGSEA. CDR3 nucleotides: TGCAGCGTTGGTGGCAGCTGGGATAGCAATCAGCCCCAGCATTTT. This gives the protein CSVGGSWDSNQPQHF.

This chain uses TRBV5-1 with TRBJ2-7, with 9 positions matching TRBD1. In germline, CDR1 is SGHRS, CDR2 YFSETQ. CDR3 length: 14 residues. V dropped 5 bases and J dropped 7; count of bases not matched to a gene: 10. The CDR3 spells CASRPGQGSMEQYF. In DNA form, the CDR3 reads TGCGCCAGCAGACCGGGACAGGGATCGATGGAGCAGTACTTC.

The V call is TRBV5-4, the J call TRBJ1-2; no clear D gene. Trimming shortened V by 6 bases and J by 3 bases, and 15 bases separated the two germline ends. CDR1 SGHNT and CDR2 YYREEE come from the germline V gene (reference sequence). CDR3 length: 14 amino acids. For the CDR3, the DNA is TGTGCCAGCACCAAGCAAGGGCTGCACTATGGCTACACCTTC. Translation gives CASTKQGLHYGYTF.

The chain recombines TRBV2 with TRBJ1-3; no clear D gene. Germline V gives CDR1 SNHLY, CDR2 FYNNEI. CDR3 length equals 10 residues. Trimming pared 7 bases from V and 8 bases from J, leaving 6 bases between. The CDR3 DNA is TGTGCCAGCAAGGTAGACACCATATATTTT. Its protein is CASKVDTIYF.

There are a few counts of this clone. The rearrangement links TRBV29-1 to TRBJ2-1, with 7 bases matching TRBD1. This CDR3 spans 17 amino acids. V was pared by 0 bases and J by 0 bases, with 8 bases of the junction left unmatched. The germline gives CDR1 SQVTM, CDR2 ANQGSEA. CDR3 in amino acids: CSVEDKGALSSYNEQFF. CDR3 nucleotides: TGCAGCGTTGAAGATAAGGGGGCCCTTAGCTCCTACAATGAGCAGTTCTTC.

This clone was observed a handful of times. This chain joins TRBV7-9 and TRBJ2-7; D tentatively reads TRBD1 or TRBD2 (5 bases each). CDR3 length: 13 residues. Germline values: CDR1 SEHNR, CDR2 FQNEAQ (reference sequence). V gave up 1 base and J gave up 6 bases, with 10 bases separating them. The CDR3, as DNA: TGTGCCAGCAGCTTAGGGGACGTTCGCGAGCAGTACTTC. The encoded protein is CASSLGDVREQYF.

The chain combines TRBV5-1 with TRBJ1-3; D might be TRBD1 (6 bases). The ends were cut back, 3 bases at V and 0 bases at J, with 16 bases in the middle. Germline CDR1 and CDR2: SGHRS and YFSETQ. The CDR3 is 17 residues long. CDR3: CASSSTPGQTSGNTIYF. The DNA for the CDR3 is TGCGCCAGCAGCTCTACTCCGGGACAAACCTCTGGAAACACCATATATTTT.

V is TRBV28 and J is TRBJ2-7; TRBD2 matches 7 bases. Germline trimming cut 4 bases from V and 3 bases from J; bases unmatched to any gene: 9. This CDR3 has 15 amino acids. Germline CDR1 and CDR2: MDHEN and SYDVKM. CDR3 coding DNA: TGTGCCAGCAGTTCAGCCGGGGAGGGTTACTACGAGCAGTACTTC. Its translation: CASSSAGEGYYEQYF.

The rearrangement links TRBV19 to TRBJ1-2; D may be TRBD1 (6 bases). There are 16 residues in the CDR3. The germline V gene encodes CDR1 LNHDA and CDR2 SQIVND (reference sequence). V was clipped by 5 bases and J by 4 bases, with 20 bases between them. The CDR3 sequence is CASSPWAGDRGYGYTF. In DNA form, the CDR3 reads TGTGCCAGTAGTCCTTGGGCAGGGGACCGGGGCTATGGCTACACCTTC.

The V and J genes are TRBV28 and TRBJ1-1; 9 positions match TRBD1. The ends lost 8 bases at V and 1 base at J; junction bases unmatched: 14. Per the germline V gene, CDR1 is MDHEN and CDR2 is SYDVKM. The CDR3 is made up of 17 amino acids. The CDR3 DNA reads TGTGCCAGCGTTCCTAGTTCCGGGACAGGGCCGAACACTGAAGCTTTCTTT. This gives the protein CASVPSSGTGPNTEAFF. The variable domain in full, with the rest retrieved from reference TRBV28 and TRBJ1-1, is DVKVTQSSRYLVKRTGEKVFLECVQDMDHENMFWYRQDPGLGLRLIYFSYDVKMKEKGDIPEGYSVSREKKERFSLILESASTNQTSMYLCASVPSSGTGPNTEAFFGQGTRLTVV.

This rearrangement joins TRBV2 to TRBJ1-2; D is undetermined. V lost 7 bases and J 11 bases, leaving 14 bases between the germline ends. Per the germline V gene, CDR1 is SNHLY and CDR2 is FYNNEI. This CDR3 contains 11 residues. CDR3 coding DNA: TGTGCCAGCACCTCCCCAGAAAAATACACCTTC. It encodes CASTSPEKYTF. The whole variable domain, remainder taken from reference TRBV2 and TRBJ1-2, is EPEVTQTPSHQVTQMGQEVILRCVPISNHLYFYWYRQILGQKVEFLVSFYNNEISEKSEIFDDQFSVERPDGSNFTLKIRSTKLEDSAMYFCASTSPEKYTFGSGTRLTVV.

The chain recombines TRBV9 with TRBJ1-4; D gene uncertain. Germline-derived CDR1 and CDR2 are SGDLS and YYNGEE. This CDR3 is 15 amino acids long. Trimming shortened V by 0 bases and J by 7 bases, and 13 bases separated the two germline ends. The CDR3 DNA sequence: TGTGCCAGCAGCGTAGACCAGCGGCCTCGTGAAAAACTGTTTTTT. Its translation: CASSVDQRPREKLFF.

This clone has just one count. The chain carries TRBV12-5 and TRBJ2-5; 7 nucleotides line up with TRBD1. In germline, CDR1 is LGHNT, CDR2 FRNRAP. CDR3 length equals 13 residues. With 1 base clipped from V and 4 bases from J, the junction kept 0 bases outside the gene matches. In DNA form, the CDR3 reads TGTGCTAGTGGTTTGGGACAGGGAGAGACCCAGTACTTC. Its translation: CASGLGQGETQYF.

This rearrangement joins TRBV29-1 to TRBJ2-3, with D possibly being TRBD1 or TRBD2 (6 bases each). This CDR3 comprises 12 residues. V was shortened by 4 bases and J by 6 bases, with 11 bases between the two germline ends. CDR1 is SQVTM, CDR2 ANQGSEA, per germline. CDR3 sequence (DNA): TGCAGCGTTGGAGGGGGGTCGGATACGCAGTATTTT. It codes for CSVGGGSDTQYF.

The rearrangement uses TRBV10-1 and TRBJ2-6; 7 bases fit TRBD1. There are 16 residues in the CDR3. Trimming cost V 8 bases and J 4 bases; bases outside gene matches: 11. Germline V gene data show CDR1 as WNHNN and CDR2 as SYGVQD (reference sequence). CDR3 sequence: CASGDSTGVGANVLTF. The DNA of the CDR3 is TGCGCCAGCGGCGATTCAACAGGGGTGGGGGCCAACGTCCTGACTTTC.

The genes are TRBV27 and TRBJ2-7, with TRBD2 as a possible D gene (5 bases). The CDR3 totals 15 residues. CDR1 and CDR2 (germline): MNHEY, SMNVEV (reference sequence). V was trimmed by 3 bases and J by 2 bases, leaving 14 bases between them. CDR3 in DNA: TGTGCCAGCAGTTTGAGTTATGGAGGCGCCTACGAGCAGTACTTC. Its protein product is CASSLSYGGAYEQYF.

The chain carries TRBV7-8 and TRBJ1-2; TRBD1 aligns across 8 bases. V was pared by 1 base and J by 4 bases, with 5 bases of the junction left unmatched. Germline-derived CDR1 and CDR2 are SGHVS and FQNEAQ. The CDR3 has 15 amino acids. The CDR3: CASSLGGQGGYGYTF. In DNA, the CDR3 is TGTGCCAGCAGCTTAGGCGGACAGGGAGGCTATGGCTACACCTTC. The variable domain in full, with the rest retrieved from reference TRBV7-8 and TRBJ1-2, is GAGVSQSPRYKVAKRGQDVALRCDPISGHVSLFWYQQALGQGPEFLTYFQNEAQLDKSGLPSDRFFAERPEGSVSTLKIQRTQQEDSAVYLCASSLGGQGGYGYTFGSGTRLTVV.